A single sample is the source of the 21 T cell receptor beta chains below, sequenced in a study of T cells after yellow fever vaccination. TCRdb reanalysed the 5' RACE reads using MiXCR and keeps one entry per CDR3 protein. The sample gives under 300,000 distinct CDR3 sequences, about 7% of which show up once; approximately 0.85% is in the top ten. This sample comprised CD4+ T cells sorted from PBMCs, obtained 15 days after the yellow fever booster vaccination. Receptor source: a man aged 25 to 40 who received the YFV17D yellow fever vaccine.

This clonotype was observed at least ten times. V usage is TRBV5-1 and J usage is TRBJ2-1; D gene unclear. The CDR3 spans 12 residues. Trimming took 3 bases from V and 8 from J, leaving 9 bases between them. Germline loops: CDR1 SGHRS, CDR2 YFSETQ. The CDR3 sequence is CASSSLVDEQFF. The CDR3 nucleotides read TGCGCCAGCAGCTCCCTAGTGGATGAGCAGTTCTTC.

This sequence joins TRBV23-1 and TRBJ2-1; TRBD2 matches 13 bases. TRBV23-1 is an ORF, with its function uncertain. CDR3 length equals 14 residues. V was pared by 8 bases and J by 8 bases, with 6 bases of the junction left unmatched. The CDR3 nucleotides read TGCGCCAGCGGAAGGACTAGCGGGAGTCATGAGCAGTTCTTC. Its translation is CASGRTSGSHEQFF.

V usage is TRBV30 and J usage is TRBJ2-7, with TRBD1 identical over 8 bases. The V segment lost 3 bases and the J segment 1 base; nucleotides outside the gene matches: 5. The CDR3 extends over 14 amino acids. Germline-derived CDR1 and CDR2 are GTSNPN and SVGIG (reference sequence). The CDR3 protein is CAWRNRDRSYEQYF. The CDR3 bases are TGTGCCTGGAGGAACCGGGACAGGTCCTACGAGCAGTACTTC.

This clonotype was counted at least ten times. The CDR3 here is CASSSGLAGVNEQFF. The CDR3 DNA is TGTGCCAGCAGCTCGGGACTAGCGGGAGTCAATGAGCAGTTCTTC. The rearrangement uses TRBV7-8 and TRBJ2-1, with 14 bases aligning to TRBD2. The V and J ends lost 4 bases and 6 bases, in that order; junction bases with no gene match: 2. The germline gives CDR1 SGHVS, CDR2 FQNEAQ. CDR3 length equals 15 residues.

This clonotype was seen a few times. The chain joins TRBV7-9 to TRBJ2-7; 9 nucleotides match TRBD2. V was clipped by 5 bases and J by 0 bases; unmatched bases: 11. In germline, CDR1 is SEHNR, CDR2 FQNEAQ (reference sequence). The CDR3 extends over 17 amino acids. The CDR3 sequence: CASSGGGRAASSYEQYF. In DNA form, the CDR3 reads TGTGCCAGCAGCGGGGGCGGGAGGGCCGCTAGCTCCTACGAGCAGTACTTC.

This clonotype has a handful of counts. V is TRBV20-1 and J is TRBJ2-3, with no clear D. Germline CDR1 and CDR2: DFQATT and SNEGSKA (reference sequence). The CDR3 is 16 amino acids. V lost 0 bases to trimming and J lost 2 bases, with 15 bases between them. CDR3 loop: CSARDARTFNTDTQYF. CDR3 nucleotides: TGCAGTGCTAGAGATGCCAGGACCTTTAACACAGATACGCAGTATTTT.

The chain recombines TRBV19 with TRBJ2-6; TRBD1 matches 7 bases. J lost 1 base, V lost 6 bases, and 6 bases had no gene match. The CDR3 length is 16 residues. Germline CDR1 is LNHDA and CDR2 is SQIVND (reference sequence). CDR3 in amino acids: CASRRQGWSGANVLTF. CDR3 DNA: TGTGCCAGTAGGAGACAGGGTTGGTCTGGGGCCAACGTCCTGACTTTC.

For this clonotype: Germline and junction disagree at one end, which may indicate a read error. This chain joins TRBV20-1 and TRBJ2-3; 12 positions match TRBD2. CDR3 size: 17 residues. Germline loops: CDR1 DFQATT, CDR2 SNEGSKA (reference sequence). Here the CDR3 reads CCALTSGRQRGPDTQYF. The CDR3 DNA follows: TGCTGTGCTCTTACTAGCGGGAGGCAGCGAGGCCCAGATACGCAGTATTTT.

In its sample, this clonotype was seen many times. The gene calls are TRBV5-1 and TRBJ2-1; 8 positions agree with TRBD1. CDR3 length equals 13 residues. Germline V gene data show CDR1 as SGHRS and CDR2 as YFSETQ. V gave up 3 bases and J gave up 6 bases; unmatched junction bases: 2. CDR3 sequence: CASSWTGSNEQFF. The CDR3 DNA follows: TGCGCCAGCAGCTGGACAGGGTCCAATGAGCAGTTCTTC.

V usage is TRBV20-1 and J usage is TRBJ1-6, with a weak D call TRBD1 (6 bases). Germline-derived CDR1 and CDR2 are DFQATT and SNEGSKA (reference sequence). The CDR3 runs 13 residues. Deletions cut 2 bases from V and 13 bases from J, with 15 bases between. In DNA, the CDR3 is TGCAGTGCTAGACCACAGGGAATTTCCCCCCTCCACTTT. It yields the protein CSARPQGISPLHF.

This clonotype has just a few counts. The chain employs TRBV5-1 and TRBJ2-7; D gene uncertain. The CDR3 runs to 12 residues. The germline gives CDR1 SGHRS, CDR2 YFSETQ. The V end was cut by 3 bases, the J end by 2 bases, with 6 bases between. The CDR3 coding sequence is TGCGCCAGCAGCTCCCTCCCCTACGAGCAGTACTTC. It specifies CASSSLPYEQYF.

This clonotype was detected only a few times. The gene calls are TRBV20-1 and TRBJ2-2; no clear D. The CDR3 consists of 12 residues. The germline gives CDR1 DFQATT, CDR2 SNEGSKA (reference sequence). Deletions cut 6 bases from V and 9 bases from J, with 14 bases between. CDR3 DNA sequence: TGCAGTGCGGCTAGGAGTCCCCGGGAGCTGTTTTTT. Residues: CSAARSPRELFF.

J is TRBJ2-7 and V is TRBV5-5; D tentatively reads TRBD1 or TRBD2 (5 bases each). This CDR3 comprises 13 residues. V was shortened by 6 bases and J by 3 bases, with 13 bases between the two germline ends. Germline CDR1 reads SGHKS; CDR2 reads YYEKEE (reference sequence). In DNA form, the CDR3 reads TGTGCCAGCAAATCCGGGACCCTCTACGAGCAGTACTTC. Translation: CASKSGTLYEQYF.

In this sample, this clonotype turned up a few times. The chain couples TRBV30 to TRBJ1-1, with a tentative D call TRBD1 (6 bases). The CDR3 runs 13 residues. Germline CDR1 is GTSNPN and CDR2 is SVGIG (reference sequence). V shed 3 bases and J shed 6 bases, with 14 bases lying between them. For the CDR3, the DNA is TGTGCCTGGAGCGGAGGGGGGGGTTCTGAAGCTTTCTTT. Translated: CAWSGGGGSEAFF.

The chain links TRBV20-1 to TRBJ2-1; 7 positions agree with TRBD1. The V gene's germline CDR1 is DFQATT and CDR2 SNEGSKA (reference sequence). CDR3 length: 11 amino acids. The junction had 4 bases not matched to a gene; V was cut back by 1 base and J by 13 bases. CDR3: CSARGWDSQFF. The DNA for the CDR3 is TGCAGTGCTAGAGGGTGGGACAGTCAGTTCTTC.

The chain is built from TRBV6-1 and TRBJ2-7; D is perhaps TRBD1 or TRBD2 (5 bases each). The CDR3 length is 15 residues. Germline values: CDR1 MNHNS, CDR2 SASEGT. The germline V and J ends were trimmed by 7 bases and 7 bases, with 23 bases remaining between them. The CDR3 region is CASTLRDPGITEQYF. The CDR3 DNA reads TGTGCCAGCACCCTCCGGGACCCCGGGATCACGGAGCAGTACTTC.

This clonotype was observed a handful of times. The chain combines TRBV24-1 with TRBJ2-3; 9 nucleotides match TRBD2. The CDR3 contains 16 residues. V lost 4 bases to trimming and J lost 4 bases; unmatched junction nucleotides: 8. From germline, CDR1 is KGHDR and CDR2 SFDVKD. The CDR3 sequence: CATSESGLAGSDTQYF. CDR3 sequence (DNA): TGTGCCACCAGTGAATCCGGGCTAGCGGGATCAGATACGCAGTATTTT.

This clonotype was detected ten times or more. The CDR3: CASSMGTRGTEAFF. Written as DNA, the CDR3 is TGTGCCAGCAGCATGGGGACCCGTGGGACTGAAGCTTTCTTT. This sequence joins TRBV7-9 and TRBJ1-1, with a weak D call TRBD1 (5 bases). Germline-derived CDR1 and CDR2 are SEHNR and FQNEAQ (reference sequence). The CDR3 covers 14 residues. Trimming left V 5 bases short and J 5 bases short, with 15 bases between. The entire variable domain, with the rest obtained from reference TRBV7-9 and TRBJ1-1, is as follows: DTGVSQNPRHKITKRGQNVTFRCDPISEHNRLYWYRQTLGQGPEFLTYFQNEAQLEKSRLLSDRFSAERPKGSFSTLEIQRTEQGDSAMYLCASSMGTRGTEAFFGQGTRLTVV.

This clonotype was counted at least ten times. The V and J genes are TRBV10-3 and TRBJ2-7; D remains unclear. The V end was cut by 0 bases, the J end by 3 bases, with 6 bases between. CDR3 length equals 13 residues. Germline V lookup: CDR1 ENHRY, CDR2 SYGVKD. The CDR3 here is CAISESDIYEQYF. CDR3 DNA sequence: TGTGCCATCAGTGAGTCAGACATCTACGAGCAGTACTTC.

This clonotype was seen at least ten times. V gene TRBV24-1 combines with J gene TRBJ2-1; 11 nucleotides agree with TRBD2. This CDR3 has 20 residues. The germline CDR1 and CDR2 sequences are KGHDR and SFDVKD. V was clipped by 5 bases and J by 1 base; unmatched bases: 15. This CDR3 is CATSALPLAGVEGSYNEQFF. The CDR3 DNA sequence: TGTGCCACCAGTGCCCTTCCACTAGCGGGAGTTGAGGGTTCCTACAATGAGCAGTTCTTC.

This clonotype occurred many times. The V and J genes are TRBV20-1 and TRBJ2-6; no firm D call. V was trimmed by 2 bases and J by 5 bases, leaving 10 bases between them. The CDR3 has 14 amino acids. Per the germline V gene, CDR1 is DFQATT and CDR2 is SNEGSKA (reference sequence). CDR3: CSARPPKRANVLTF. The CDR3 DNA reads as TGCAGTGCTAGACCCCCTAAGAGGGCCAACGTCCTGACTTTC.